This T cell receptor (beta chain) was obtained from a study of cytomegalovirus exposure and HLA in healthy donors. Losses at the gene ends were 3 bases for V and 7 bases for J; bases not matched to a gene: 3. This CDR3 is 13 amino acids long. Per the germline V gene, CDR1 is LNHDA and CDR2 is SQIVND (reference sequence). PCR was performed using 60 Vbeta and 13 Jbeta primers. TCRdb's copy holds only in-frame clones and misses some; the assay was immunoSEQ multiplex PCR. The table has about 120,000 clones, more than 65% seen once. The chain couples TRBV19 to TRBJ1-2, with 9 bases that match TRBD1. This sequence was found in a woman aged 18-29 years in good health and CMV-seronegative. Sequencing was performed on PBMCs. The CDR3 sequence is CASSMSDRGGYTF. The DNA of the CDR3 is TGTGCCAGTAGTATGTCGGACAGGGGTGGCTACACCTTC.